The 31 T cell receptor beta chains in this list originate from one sample, sequenced in a study of Ad26.COV2.S vaccination and SARS-CoV-2 variants. Data came from immunoSEQ multiplex PCR; TCRdb stores just in-frame clones and leaves some out. The sample consists of some 350,000 clones, around 90% of them appearing once. The sample consisted of peripheral blood, taken after recovery from COVID-19. These receptors were taken from a human donor who had recovered from COVID-19.

V is TRBV6-5 and J is TRBJ1-1; 11 nucleotides align to TRBD1. Germline CDR1 MNHEY, CDR2 SVGAGI. The CDR3 spans 15 residues. V lost 1 base and J lost 3; bases outside the gene matches: 1. This CDR3 is CASSYWGQGDTEAFF. The CDR3 nucleotides are TGTGCCAGCAGTTACTGGGGACAGGGGGACACTGAAGCTTTCTTT.

This chain uses TRBV3-1 (or the pseudogene TRBV3-2) with TRBJ2-1; D gene unclear. The V end lost 1 base, the J end lost 0 bases, and 7 bases lay between the germline ends. Germline CDR1 reads LGHDT; CDR2 reads YNNKEL (reference sequence). The CDR3 extends over 15 amino acids. The CDR3 sequence is CASSQGTHSYNEQFF. The DNA for the CDR3 is TGTGCCAGCAGCCAAGGGACCCACTCCTACAATGAGCAGTTCTTC.

This sequence joins TRBV5-4 and TRBJ1-2; TRBD1 aligns across 7 bases. J lost 4 bases, V lost 5 bases, and 11 bases had no gene match. This CDR3 has 15 residues. Germline values: CDR1 SGHNT, CDR2 YYREEE (reference sequence). The CDR3 spells CASRERQGRSYGYTF. CDR3 in DNA: TGTGCCAGCAGAGAGAGACAGGGAAGGAGCTATGGCTACACCTTC. Based on the CDR3 plus reference TRBV5-4 and TRBJ1-2, the full variable domain is ETGVTQSPTHLIKTRGQQVTLRCSSQSGHNTVSWYQQALGQGPQFIFQYYREEENGRGNFPPRFSGLQFPNYSSELNVNALELDDSALYLCASRERQGRSYGYTFGSGTRLTVV.

Here the CDR3 DNA reads TGTGCCAGCAGCCACCGACGCCAGGGGGTAGGAGGAAACACTGAAGCTTTCTTT. Translated: CASSHRRQGVGGNTEAFF. The chain has TRBV3-1 (or the pseudogene TRBV3-2) and TRBJ1-1; 7 nucleotides match TRBD1. Per the germline V gene, CDR1 is LGHDT and CDR2 is YNNKEL (reference sequence). The CDR3 has 18 residues. J gave up 2 bases and V 3 bases, and 15 bases lay outside the gene matches.

This chain connects TRBV7-2 to TRBJ1-2; tentative D call: TRBD1 (5 bases). With 1 base removed from V and 2 bases from J, the gap between germline ends came to 14 bases. The germline gives CDR1 SGHTA, CDR2 FQGNSA. This CDR3 has 16 residues. The CDR3 spells CASSLGPEGLNYGYTF. The CDR3 nucleotides read TGTGCCAGCAGCTTAGGGCCAGAGGGGTTAAACTATGGCTACACCTTC.

The chain joins TRBV29-1 to TRBJ1-1; TRBD1 aligns across 8 bases. The ends lost 4 bases at V and 7 bases at J; junction bases unmatched: 14. The CDR3 is 15 amino acids. CDR1 is SQVTM and CDR2 is ANQGSEA in the germline V gene. The chain's CDR3 is CSVGGQGGKPHEAFF. CDR3 nucleotides: TGCAGCGTTGGAGGACAGGGCGGTAAGCCTCATGAAGCTTTCTTT.

V usage is TRBV5-6 and J usage is TRBJ1-1, with 7 bases fitting TRBD1. CDR3 length: 14 residues. J lost 6 bases, V lost 2 bases, and 7 bases had no gene match. The germline V gene encodes CDR1 SGHDT and CDR2 YYEEEE. The CDR3 sequence: CASSFLQGRAEAFF. Written as DNA, the CDR3 is TGTGCCAGCAGCTTTTTACAGGGGAGAGCTGAAGCTTTCTTT.

The chain couples TRBV27 to TRBJ2-7; D remains unclear. CDR1 MNHEY and CDR2 SMNVEV come from the germline V gene (reference sequence). The CDR3 totals 14 residues. V was cut by 8 bases and J by 4 bases, with 18 bases left in between. CDR3 amino acids: CASLKDRAGYEQYF. The CDR3 region has the DNA TGTGCCAGCCTAAAGGACCGAGCTGGATACGAGCAGTACTTC.

The J gene is TRBJ1-4, the V gene TRBV9; 11 bases map to TRBD1. Looked up from germline, CDR1 is SGDLS and CDR2 is YYNGEE. This CDR3 has 17 residues. V lost 4 bases, J lost 5 bases, and 10 bases stayed unmatched. CDR3 in amino acids: CASSPTDRGLRNEKLFF. The DNA for the CDR3 is TGTGCCAGCAGCCCCACGGACAGGGGGCTAAGGAATGAAAAACTGTTTTTT. Full variable domain (missing parts from reference TRBV9 and TRBJ1-4): DSGVTQTPKHLITATGQRVTLRCSPRSGDLSVYWYQQSLDQGLQFLIQYYNGEERAKGNILERFSAQQFPDLHSELNLSSLELGDSALYFCASSPTDRGLRNEKLFFGSGTQLSVL.

This chain links TRBV14 with TRBJ1-2; possible D gene TRBD1, 5 bases. Trimming removed 1 base at V and 8 bases at J, with 17 bases between. Germline CDR1 and CDR2: SGHDN and FVKESK. The CDR3 spans 15 residues. The CDR3 reads CASSQVGGSGWGYTF. In DNA, the CDR3 is TGTGCCAGCAGCCAAGTCGGTGGATCAGGGTGGGGCTACACCTTC.

The V and J genes are TRBV29-1 and TRBJ2-5, with TRBD2 identical over 7 bases. After removal of 7 bases from V and 5 bases from J, the junction contained 10 bases not matched to a gene. From germline, CDR1 is SQVTM and CDR2 ANQGSEA. The CDR3 length is 13 residues. The CDR3 reads CSGGLAELETQYF. The CDR3 DNA follows: TGCAGCGGTGGTCTAGCGGAGTTGGAGACCCAGTACTTC.

This clone was seen once. This chain connects TRBV11-3 to TRBJ1-1, with D perhaps TRBD1 (5 bases). With 1 base removed from V and 6 bases from J, the gap between germline ends came to 9 bases. Germline assignment: CDR1 SGHNT and CDR2 YENEEA. The CDR3 totals 13 residues. The CDR3 nucleotides read TGTGCCAGCAGCTTAGTTTTAGGGGCTGAAGCTTTCTTT. Residues: CASSLVLGAEAFF.

The chain employs TRBV19 and TRBJ2-7; weak D call: TRBD1 (7 bases). The CDR3 has 14 amino acids. CDR1 and CDR2 from the germline V gene are LNHDA and SQIVND (reference sequence). The germline V and J ends were trimmed by 6 bases and 2 bases, with 14 bases remaining between them. The CDR3 DNA is TGTGCCAGTAGCCAGGGGGGACTGGCCTACGAGCAGTACTTC. Encoded protein: CASSQGGLAYEQYF.

This chain connects TRBV6-6 to TRBJ2-1; no clear D gene. V lost 8 bases, J lost 3 bases, and 14 bases lay in between. The CDR3 length is 14 residues. The germline V gene encodes CDR1 MNHNY and CDR2 SVGAGI (reference sequence). CDR3 DNA: TGTGCCAGCGGCTCTCTTGGAGTCTACAATGAGCAGTTCTTC. Translation gives CASGSLGVYNEQFF.

The V gene is TRBV6-6, the J gene TRBJ1-4; unclear D gene. The CDR3 has 14 residues. The ends were cut back, 2 bases at V and 3 bases at J, with 7 bases in the middle. Germline V gene sequence: CDR1 MNHNY, CDR2 SVGAGI (reference sequence). The CDR3 here is CASSYVGSNEKLFF. In DNA form, the CDR3 reads TGTGCCAGCAGTTACGTGGGGTCTAATGAAAAACTGTTTTTT.

CDR3 sequence: CASSQGDRTGVGNTIYF. CDR3 bases: TGCGCCAGCAGCCAAGGCGACCGGACAGGGGTTGGAAACACCATATATTTT. The chain uses TRBV4-1 and TRBJ1-3; TRBD1 matches 9 bases. The CDR3 runs 17 residues. Germline CDR1 MGHRA, CDR2 YSYEKL. The junction had 7 bases not matched to a gene; V was cut back by 1 base and J by 3 bases.

This sequence joins TRBV7-2 and TRBJ1-4, with D unresolved. Germline CDR1 is SGHTA and CDR2 is FQGNSA. V gave up 0 bases and J gave up 8 bases, with 16 bases separating them. There are 16 residues in the CDR3. CDR3 sequence: CASSLAEDQLGEKLFF. CDR3 nucleotide sequence: TGTGCCAGCAGCTTAGCGGAGGATCAGTTAGGGGAAAAACTGTTTTTT.

The CDR3 region has the DNA TGCAGCGTTGTATCGGGGTTCAAAACCTTC. This gives the protein CSVVSGFKTF. J is TRBJ1-2 and V is TRBV29-1; D not certain. Per germline, CDR1 SQVTM and CDR2 ANQGSEA. The CDR3 consists of 10 residues. Trimming shortened V by 4 bases and J by 14 bases, and 14 bases separated the two germline ends. Full variable domain (missing parts from reference TRBV29-1 and TRBJ1-2): SAVISQKPSRDICQRGTSLTIQCQVDSQVTMMFWYRQQPGQSLTLIATANQGSEATYESGFVIDKFPISRPNLTFSTLTVSNMSPEDSSIYLCSVVSGFKTFGSGTRLTVV.

This chain joins TRBV5-5 and TRBJ1-1; 10 nucleotides line up with TRBD1. V gave up 0 bases and J gave up 0 bases; unmatched junction bases: 5. Germline V gene lookup returns CDR1 SGHKS and CDR2 YYEKEE (reference sequence). This CDR3 comprises 17 residues. The CDR3, as DNA: TGTGCCAGCAGCTTGGATGGGACAGGGGTCCTGAACACTGAAGCTTTCTTT. This codes for CASSLDGTGVLNTEAFF.

V gene TRBV11-2 combines with J gene TRBJ2-1, with 9 bases fitting TRBD2. This CDR3 comprises 17 residues. J was trimmed by 3 bases and V by 1 base; bases with no gene match: 7. Germline V gene sequence: CDR1 SGHAT, CDR2 FQNNGV. The CDR3 loop is CASSLVPTSGLYNEQFF. The CDR3 region has the DNA TGTGCCAGCAGCTTAGTCCCGACTAGCGGACTCTACAATGAGCAGTTCTTC.

Only one count was recorded for this clone. The chain recombines TRBV12-3 or TRBV12-4 with TRBJ1-2, with D possibly TRBD1 on 6 matching bases. V lost 5 bases to trimming and J lost 2 bases, with 9 bases between them. This CDR3 has 13 residues. The CDR3 protein is CASSSDRNYGYTF. CDR3 nucleotide sequence: TGTGCCAGCAGTAGCGACAGGAACTATGGCTACACCTTC.

V gene TRBV9 combines with J gene TRBJ2-5, with 10 nucleotides matching TRBD2. CDR1 SGDLS and CDR2 YYNGEE come from the germline V gene. V dropped 3 bases and J dropped 9; count of bases not matched to a gene: 8. This CDR3 contains 14 residues. CDR3 bases: TGTGCCAGCAGCGAGGCTAGCGGGGGACCGGCCCAGTACTTC. This codes for CASSEASGGPAQYF.

V usage is TRBV28 and J usage is TRBJ2-2; 15 nucleotides agree with TRBD2. CDR1 and CDR2 from the germline V gene are MDHEN and SYDVKM. The CDR3 is 18 residues long. Unmatched junction bases numbered 4, after V lost 4 bases and J lost 1 base. DNA of the CDR3: TGTGCCAGCAGTTCACCGGGACTAGCGGGGGGGAACACCGGGGAGCTGTTTTTT. Translating gives CASSSPGLAGGNTGELFF.

The chain links TRBV5-1 to TRBJ2-5; 13 positions agree with TRBD2. Germline CDR1 SGHRS, CDR2 YFSETQ. The V and J ends lost 5 bases and 5 bases, in that order; junction bases with no gene match: 3. The length of the CDR3 is 14 residues. CDR3 sequence (DNA): TGCGCCAGCAGACTAGCGGGGGGGCCTGAGACCCAGTACTTC. This sequence encodes CASRLAGGPETQYF.

The J gene is TRBJ1-1, the V gene TRBV18; no reliable D call. The length of the CDR3 is 13 residues. Germline values: CDR1 KGHSH, CDR2 LQKENI. The ends were cut back, 4 bases at V and 2 bases at J, with 8 bases in the middle. The CDR3 sequence is CASSRAANTEAFF. CDR3 nucleotide sequence: TGTGCCAGCTCACGGGCAGCCAACACTGAAGCTTTCTTT.

This rearrangement joins TRBV7-2 to TRBJ2-3, with a weak D call TRBD2 (6 bases). This CDR3 region has 15 residues. The germline V gene has CDR1 SGHTA and CDR2 FQGNSA. V gave up 1 base and J gave up 0 bases, with 8 bases separating them. CDR3 nucleotides: TGTGCCAGCAGCTTAGACGGGACTAGCACAGATACGCAGTATTTT. Amino acids: CASSLDGTSTDTQYF. Variable domain in full (rest from reference TRBV7-2 and TRBJ2-3): GAGVSQSPSNKVTEKGKDVELRCDPISGHTALYWYRQSLGQGLEFLIYFQGNSAPDKSGLPSDRFSAERTGGSVSTLTIQRTQQEDSAVYLCASSLDGTSTDTQYFGPGTRLTVL.

Of note for this clone: The junction and the germline gene differ at one end; a read error may be behind it. This chain joins TRBV13 and TRBJ1-6; 9 nucleotides match TRBD1. This CDR3 has 14 residues. In germline, CDR1 is PRHDT, CDR2 FYEKMQ (reference sequence). This CDR3 reads CASSAGTGPSPLHF. The CDR3 DNA reads as TGTGCCAGCAGCGCCGGGACAGGGCCGTCACCCCTTCACTTT.

This chain joins TRBV5-4 and TRBJ2-7; TRBD2 agrees at 7 bases. CDR1 is SGHNT, CDR2 YYREEE, per germline (reference sequence). V shed 3 bases, J shed 0 bases, and the junction held 12 bases outside the gene matches. The CDR3 covers 17 residues. This chain's CDR3 is CASSWMPGGGYSYEQYF. DNA for the CDR3: TGTGCCAGCAGCTGGATGCCCGGCGGGGGTTACTCCTACGAGCAGTACTTC.

This chain uses TRBV5-1 with TRBJ2-7; the match to TRBD1 covers 7 bases. This CDR3 comprises 17 residues. The germline gives CDR1 SGHRS, CDR2 YFSETQ. J gave up 0 bases and V 4 bases, and 13 bases lay outside the gene matches. The CDR3 is CASSPNGQVPFSYEQYF. The CDR3 nucleotides are TGCGCCAGCAGCCCCAATGGACAGGTCCCGTTCTCCTACGAGCAGTACTTC.

This clone was seen once. The V and J genes are TRBV2 and TRBJ2-5; 9 bases agree with TRBD1. The CDR3 runs to 15 residues. CDR1 is SNHLY and CDR2 is FYNNEI in the germline V gene. Trimming removed 4 bases from V and 4 bases from J; junction bases left unmatched: 7. DNA for the CDR3: TGTGCCAGCAGTGTCGGGACAGGGCTAGGAGAGACCCAGTACTTC. This sequence encodes CASSVGTGLGETQYF. The variable domain in full, with the rest retrieved from reference TRBV2 and TRBJ2-5, is EPEVTQTPSHQVTQMGQEVILRCVPISNHLYFYWYRQILGQKVEFLVSFYNNEISEKSEIFDDQFSVERPDGSNFTLKIRSTKLEDSAMYFCASSVGTGLGETQYFGPGTRLLVL.

The chain employs TRBV7-3 and TRBJ2-7; weak D call: TRBD1 (5 bases). The CDR3 runs 15 residues. CDR1 and CDR2 (germline): SGHTA, FQGTGA. V shed 1 base and J shed 0 bases, with 10 bases lying between them. This chain's CDR3 is CASSLKAGPSYEQYF. In DNA, the CDR3 is TGTGCCAGCAGCTTAAAGGCAGGGCCCTCCTACGAGCAGTACTTC. Full variable domain (outside the CDR3, taken from reference TRBV7-3 and TRBJ2-7): GAGVSQTPSNKVTEKGKYVELRCDPISGHTALYWYRQSLGQGPEFLIYFQGTGAADDSGLPNDRFFAVRPEGSVSTLKIQRTERGDSAVYLCASSLKAGPSYEQYFGPGTRLTVT.